This T cell receptor (beta chain) was sequenced in a study of blood T cell repertoires in COVID-19 (dated by TCRdb to about 2020). Context from the whole study: Collaborator samples came from the United States, Italy and Spain and covered acute and convalescent phases of COVID-19. The sample metadata nearly always contained a de-identified subject ID, COVID-19 status, age in years and sex. A freely available public database, intended as a resource for researchers studying the immune response to SARS-CoV-2, is where the repertoires were released. The prospective study material was composed of cDNA or gDNA derived from T cells, B-cell-depleted T cells, or PBMCs. Where HLA class I and class II types were available, the types were taken from metadata supplied by the sample provider, not from assay-based typing. Deeply sampled blood TCRbeta repertoires from subjects exposed to, actively infected with, or recovered from COVID-19 were included in the dataset. Samples were obtained from the ongoing ImmuneRACE study (first 160 participants) and from 1,200 or so subjects provided by 6 global collaborators.

To note about this clone: Its antigen is currently not known. Base-call qualities are not available, and no considerably larger clone is one nucleotide away.

The junction carries 13 bases between V and J, which are trimmed by 5 bases and 2 bases respectively. Including cysteine and phenylalanine, the CDR3 has 14 amino acids. Left in the record is the CDR3 DNA by itself, 42 bases read in frame from the first base. CDR1 MDHEN and CDR2 SYDVKM are derived from the germline V gene. The research as a whole found: How much clinical and demographic metadata was included differed by source and by participant, and the metadata was provided uncurated.

Collaborating institutions collected whole blood in K2EDTA tubes following their own protocols. Collaborator samples were shipped for TCRbeta analysis as frozen whole blood, isolated PBMCs, or DNA extracted from either sample type. The immunoSEQ Assay, a bias-controlled multiplex PCR, was used to amplify TCRbeta CDR3 regions from genomic DNA. The paper's data handling went like this. The number of nucleated cells in each sample was estimated from the amplification of reference gene primers within the assay. Sequence reads were collapsed and filtered to measure the absolute abundance of every unique TCRbeta CDR3 rearrangement. Productive Simpson clonality was computed per sample as the square root of Simpson's diversity index over productive rearrangements. The source is immuneACCESS, and TCRdb retained only in-frame sequences with V and J called. Part of the clones is not carried over; for the studies checked, unresolved V genes explain less than half of this, and the remainder is unexplained. From that table come the V and J calls and clone size; the DNA was used to work out D and trimming. Counted in this sample were 50,000 to 55,000 clones; roughly 89% of them appeared once. The ten largest clones represent under 5% of the sample.

The clonotype was recovered from a man aged 45-65 years with acute or convalescent COVID-19. The chain uses TRBV28 and TRBJ2-7; TRBD2 might be the D gene, on 6 matching bases. The sequenced sample consisted of peripheral blood. The base sequence is TGTGCCAGCAGTCCACAGGAGGGAACCTACGAGCAGTACTTC. The resulting protein is CASSPQEGTYEQYF.